This TCR beta chain was sequenced in a study of cytomegalovirus exposure and HLA in healthy donors. Primers for the PCR totalled 60 Vbeta and 13 Jbeta. TCRdb's table, derived via immunoSEQ multiplex PCR, lists solely in-frame clones and lacks some. The table lists 40,000 to 55,000 clones, roughly 80% of them singletons. This CDR3 has 13 residues. The ends lost 1 base at V and 3 bases at J; junction bases unmatched: 0. Germline CDR1 and CDR2: SGHDT and YYEEEE. This clone was counted a few times. At the DNA level, this CDR3 is encoded by other sequences in the same sample as well. The sequenced material came from PBMCs. This TCR came from a woman aged 40 to 55 in good health and CMV-seropositive. The chain links TRBV5-6 to TRBJ1-2; 7 bases are a match to TRBD1. CDR3 bases: TGTGCCAGCAGCTTGCAGGGGGACTATGGCTACACCTTC. Amino acids: CASSLQGDYGYTF.